This note documents a single T cell receptor (beta chain) sequence. These data originate in a study of T cell changes during pregnancy in multiple sclerosis. The length of the CDR3 is 15 residues. The V gene end was trimmed by 5 bases and the J gene end by 2 bases; junction bases not matched to a gene: 6. Germline V gives CDR1 SGHAT, CDR2 FQNNGV. TCRdb's table, derived via immunoSEQ multiplex PCR, lists solely in-frame clones and lacks some. This sample yields about 51,000 clones, of which approximately 92% are seen a single time; 0.67% belongs to the top ten. This chain uses TRBV11-2 with TRBJ1-5; 7 bases are shared with TRBD1. The specimen comprised CD4+ T cells from peripheral blood mononuclear cells, sampled in the third trimester of pregnancy. The sequence came from a female donor with multiple sclerosis, enrolled in a pregnancy study. CDR3 sequence reads: CASSPGQVGNQPQHF. CDR3 in DNA: TGTGCCAGCAGCCCAGGACAGGTTGGCAATCAGCCCCAGCATTTT.